Sequencing of this TCR beta chain was carried out in a study of T cells in pancreatic ductal adenocarcinoma. Surgery without prior neoadjuvant therapy was the treatment of the selected pancreatic ductal adenocarcinoma patients. Generated by immunoSEQ multiplex PCR, the TCRdb table keeps only in-frame clones and is missing some. The sample records more than 25,000 clones, over 85% being singletons. V lost 2 bases and J lost 11, with 15 bases in between. The CDR3 is 13 residues long. Germline lookup yields CDR1 SGHTA and CDR2 FQGTGA. Material: PBMCs. This TCR was recovered from a human donor with pancreatic ductal adenocarcinoma. The rearrangement joins TRBV7-3 to TRBJ1-1; no reliable D call. CDR3 sequence (DNA): TGTGCCAGCAGCTTATCGGCCAAAGGTTCGGCTTTCTTT. It specifies CASSLSAKGSAFF.